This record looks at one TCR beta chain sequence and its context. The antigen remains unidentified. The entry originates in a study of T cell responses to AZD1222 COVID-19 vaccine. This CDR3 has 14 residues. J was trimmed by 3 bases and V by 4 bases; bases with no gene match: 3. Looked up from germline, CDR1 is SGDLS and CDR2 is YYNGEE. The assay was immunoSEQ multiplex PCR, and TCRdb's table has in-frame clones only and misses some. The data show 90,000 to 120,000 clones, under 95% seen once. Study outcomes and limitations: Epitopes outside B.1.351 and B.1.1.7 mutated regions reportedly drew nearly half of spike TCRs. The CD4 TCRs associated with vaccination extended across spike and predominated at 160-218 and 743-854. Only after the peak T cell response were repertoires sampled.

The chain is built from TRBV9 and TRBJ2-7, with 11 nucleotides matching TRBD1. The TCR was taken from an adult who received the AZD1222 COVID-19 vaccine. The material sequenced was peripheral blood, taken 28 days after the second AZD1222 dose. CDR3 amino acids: CASSLGQGGYEQYF. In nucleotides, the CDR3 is TGTGCCAGCAGCCTGGGACAGGGGGGCTACGAGCAGTACTTC.